A selection of T cell receptor beta chains follows, all from one sample in a study of T cells in Graves' hyperthyroidism and ophthalmopathy. TCRdb fed the multiplex PCR reads into MiXCR, producing one record per CDR3 protein. The sample holds approximately 370,000 distinct CDR3 sequences, approximately 18% seen once. The specimen was blood. These TCRs come from a woman aged 25-40 years with Graves' hyperthyroidism that later progressed to Graves' ophthalmopathy. The CDR3 runs from the conserved cysteine through the conserved F or W. A D gene is named only where the DNA matches it firmly. Size is omitted from some rows. Given values are once, few, many or a class for expanded clones.

CDR3aa: CASSRPATNTEAFF
CDR3nt: TGTGCCAGCAGTAGACCGGCAACTAACACTGAAGCTTTCTTT
len: 14
j_gene: TRBJ1-1
abundance: NA
v_gene: TRBV3-1
d_gene: NA

CDR3aa: CATSDLGTGDFAGELFF
CDR3nt: TGTGCCACCAGTGATCTAGGGACAGGGGATTTCGCCGGGGAGCTGTTTTTT
len: 17
j_gene: TRBJ2-2
abundance: few
v_gene: TRBV24-1
d_gene: TRBD1

CDR3aa: CASSLGLNIQYF
CDR3nt: TGTGCCAGCAGTTTAGGGTTAAACATTCAGTACTTC
len: 12
j_gene: TRBJ2-4
abundance: few
v_gene: TRBV12-3/TRBV12-4
d_gene: NA

CDR3aa: CASRLWTRGNTIYF
CDR3nt: TGTGCCAGCAGGTTGTGGACGCGGGGAAACACCATATATTTT
len: 14
j_gene: TRBJ1-3
abundance: few
v_gene: TRBV5-5
d_gene: NA

CDR3aa: CASSFRQVLKTGELFF
CDR3nt: TGTGCCAGCAGCTTCCGACAGGTCCTCAAGACCGGGGAGCTGTTTTTT
len: 16
j_gene: TRBJ2-2
abundance: many
v_gene: TRBV13
d_gene: NA

CDR3aa: CAWSVGRSNQPQHF
CDR3nt: TGTGCCTGGAGTGTAGGTCGGAGCAATCAGCCCCAGCATTTT
len: 14
j_gene: TRBJ1-5
abundance: few
v_gene: TRBV30
d_gene: NA

CDR3aa: CASSPPLPGATNEKLFF
CDR3nt: TGTGCCAGCAGTCCACCTCTCCCGGGGGCAACTAATGAAAAACTGTTTTTT
len: 17
j_gene: TRBJ1-4
abundance: NA
v_gene: TRBV7-9
d_gene: NA

CDR3aa: CASSTSYTGPKQYF
CDR3nt: TGTGCCAGTAGTACATCCTATACAGGTCCCAAGCAGTACTTC
len: 14
j_gene: TRBJ2-7
abundance: few
v_gene: TRBV19
d_gene: NA

CDR3aa: CASSSPIDRSFGLGKNIQYF
CDR3nt: TGTGCCAGCAGTTCCCCCATAGACAGGTCATTTGGGTTAGGCAAAAACATTCAGTACTTC
len: 20
j_gene: TRBJ2-4
abundance: many
v_gene: TRBV28
d_gene: NA

CDR3aa: CSVVIRKPTTYEQYF
CDR3nt: TGCAGCGTTGTAATTCGGAAACCTACTACCTACGAGCAGTACTTC
len: 15
j_gene: TRBJ2-7
abundance: many
v_gene: TRBV29-1
d_gene: NA

CDR3aa: CASSHLVYNEQFF
CDR3nt: TGTGCCAGTAGCCACCTCGTATACAATGAGCAGTTCTTC
len: 13
j_gene: TRBJ2-1
abundance: NA
v_gene: TRBV19
d_gene: NA

CDR3aa: CASSRRRTNEKLFF
CDR3nt: TGTGCCAGCAGCCGAAGACGAACTAATGAAAAACTGTTTTTT
len: 14
j_gene: TRBJ1-4
abundance: few
v_gene: TRBV14
d_gene: NA

CDR3aa: CAWIPGLAGSEQYF
CDR3nt: TGTGCCTGGATTCCGGGACTAGCGGGATCCGAGCAGTACTTC
len: 14
j_gene: TRBJ2-7
abundance: many
v_gene: TRBV30
d_gene: TRBD2

CDR3aa: CASSLGDRPTNEKLFF
CDR3nt: TGTGCCAGCAGCCTCGGGGACAGACCAACTAATGAAAAACTGTTTTTT
len: 16
j_gene: TRBJ1-4
abundance: NA
v_gene: TRBV7-9
d_gene: TRBD1

CDR3aa: CASSSLANTEAFF
CDR3nt: TGTGCCAGCAGTTCGTTGGCGAACACTGAAGCTTTCTTT
len: 13
j_gene: TRBJ1-1
abundance: few
v_gene: TRBV27
d_gene: NA

CDR3aa: CSARGAVGAGELFF
CDR3nt: TGCAGTGCTAGAGGGGCTGTGGGAGCCGGGGAGCTGTTTTTT
len: 14
j_gene: TRBJ2-2
abundance: few
v_gene: TRBV20-1
d_gene: NA

CDR3aa: CASSLEGRGYGYTF
CDR3nt: TGTGCCAGCAGCTTAGAAGGACGGGGATATGGCTACACCTTC
len: 14
j_gene: TRBJ1-2
abundance: many
v_gene: TRBV11-2
d_gene: NA

CDR3aa: CSARRQGYEQYF
CDR3nt: TGCAGTGCTAGAAGGCAGGGTTACGAGCAGTACTTC
len: 12
j_gene: TRBJ2-7
abundance: many
v_gene: TRBV20-1
d_gene: NA

CDR3aa: CASSRSGGSSYNEQFF
CDR3nt: TGTGCCAGCAGCCGGTCAGGGGGAAGCTCCTACAATGAGCAGTTCTTC
len: 16
j_gene: TRBJ2-1
abundance: many
v_gene: TRBV11-2
d_gene: TRBD1

CDR3aa: CSASLGRNTGELFF
CDR3nt: TGCAGTGCTAGTCTAGGACGAAACACCGGGGAGCTGTTTTTT
len: 14
j_gene: TRBJ2-2
abundance: few
v_gene: TRBV20-1
d_gene: NA

CDR3aa: CASRESGYSHNEQFF
CDR3nt: TGTGCCAGTAGGGAAAGCGGGTACTCTCACAATGAGCAGTTCTTC
len: 15
j_gene: TRBJ2-1
abundance: many
v_gene: TRBV19
d_gene: NA

CDR3aa: CATSSGSYEQYF
CDR3nt: TGTGCCACCAGTTCGGGGTCCTACGAGCAGTACTTC
len: 12
j_gene: TRBJ2-7
abundance: many
v_gene: TRBV15
d_gene: NA

CDR3aa: CASSQEMEATDEQFF
CDR3nt: TGTGCCAGCAGCCAAGAGATGGAAGCTACGGATGAGCAGTTCTTC
len: 15
j_gene: TRBJ2-1
abundance: NA
v_gene: TRBV7-9
d_gene: NA

CDR3aa: CASSVYGQGRSYEQYF
CDR3nt: TGTGCCAGCAGCGTTTATGGACAGGGCAGGAGCTACGAGCAGTACTTC
len: 16
j_gene: TRBJ2-7
abundance: few
v_gene: TRBV7-9
d_gene: TRBD1

CDR3aa: CASSQALRGAETQYF
CDR3nt: TGTGCCAGCAGCCAAGCTCTTCGGGGCGCAGAGACCCAGTACTTC
len: 15
j_gene: TRBJ2-5
abundance: many
v_gene: TRBV3-1
d_gene: NA

CDR3aa: CASRSGTDTNTQYF
CDR3nt: TGTGCCAGCAGGTCCGGGACGGACACGAATACGCAGTATTTT
len: 14
j_gene: TRBJ2-3
abundance: many
v_gene: TRBV12-3/TRBV12-4
d_gene: NA

CDR3aa: CASRPDRGHTDTQYF
CDR3nt: TGTGCCAGCAGACCAGACAGGGGGCACACAGATACGCAGTATTTT
len: 15
j_gene: TRBJ2-3
abundance: many
v_gene: TRBV6-2/TRBV6-3
d_gene: TRBD1

CDR3aa: CASSLSGRGGGHNEQFF
CDR3nt: TGTGCCAGCAGTTTATCGGGGCGCGGGGGGGGGCACAATGAGCAGTTCTTC
len: 17
j_gene: TRBJ2-1
abundance: many
v_gene: TRBV28
d_gene: TRBD2

CDR3aa: CASSPPVDGRPPYQETQYF
CDR3nt: TGTGCCAGCAGCCCGCCTGTTGACGGGAGGCCACCTTACCAAGAGACCCAGTACTTC
len: 19
j_gene: TRBJ2-5
abundance: many
v_gene: TRBV7-9
d_gene: TRBD2

CDR3aa: CASSRGAATNEKLFF
CDR3nt: TGCGCCAGCAGTCGTGGGGCTGCAACTAATGAAAAACTGTTTTTT
len: 15
j_gene: TRBJ1-4
abundance: NA
v_gene: TRBV5-1
d_gene: NA

CDR3aa: CATSDRGGGSSYNEQFF
CDR3nt: TGTGCCACCAGTGATAGAGGCGGGGGGAGCTCCTACAATGAGCAGTTCTTC
len: 17
j_gene: TRBJ2-1
abundance: many
v_gene: TRBV24-1
d_gene: TRBD2

CDR3aa: CASSYPTIKGGESGTDTQYF
CDR3nt: TGCGCCAGCAGCTACCCGACGATAAAGGGAGGGGAAAGTGGTACAGATACGCAGTATTTT
len: 20
j_gene: TRBJ2-3
abundance: many
v_gene: TRBV5-1
d_gene: TRBD2